These 2 T cell receptor beta chains were sequenced from one sample in a study of memory CD4+ T cells and cytomegalovirus serostatus. The data were produced by immunoSEQ multiplex PCR, yet TCRdb's version contains in-frame clones alone and is incomplete. The repertoire includes about 61,000 clones, 82% of them detected once, and roughly 0.88% sits in the top ten. Single viable CD3+CD4+CD8-CD45RO+ cells were sorted as the memory CD4+ T cells. Material for sequencing was memory CD4+ T cells from blood. The receptor set was obtained from an adult in good health and CMV-seronegative.

In this sample, this clone turned up a few times. The V and J genes are TRBV9 and TRBJ1-6; D is perhaps TRBD1 (6 bases). This CDR3 is built from 17 residues. Germline CDR1 SGDLS, CDR2 YYNGEE. The ends were cut back, 4 bases at V and 4 bases at J, with 18 bases in the middle. The CDR3 DNA reads as TGTGCCAGCAGCCCTAGGGGGGACACCTCTTATAATTCACCCCTCCACTTT. Translation gives CASSPRGDTSYNSPLHF.

This sequence joins TRBV25-1 and TRBJ1-5; TRBD1 matches 9 bases. Germline CDR1 and CDR2: MGHDK and SYGVNS. The CDR3 has 16 residues. After removal of 6 bases from V and 3 bases from J, the junction contained 9 bases not matched to a gene. The CDR3 DNA reads as TGTGCCAGCAGCCCCCCCGGGGACAGGGCCAATCAGCCCCAGCATTTT. It yields the protein CASSPPGDRANQPQHF.